The subject of this entry is one TCR beta chain. This clonotype was seen many times. The clone's antigen remains unknown. It has no much larger one-base neighbor in the sample; base qualities were not kept. A history of other malignancies or of prior chemotherapy or radiotherapy was absent in all patients, and node-negative disease was shown on CT and PET/CT in all patients. At each of two time points, six milliliters of peripheral venous blood were collected into EDTA tubes. PBMCs were isolated by Ficoll-Paque Plus density-gradient centrifugation. Right after collection, samples were placed at -80 degrees C and kept there until analysis. These data originate in a study of prognosis after radiotherapy for stage I lung cancer (dated by TCRdb to about 2021). Background for the entire study: Between April 2018 and early 2019, roughly 20 patients with stage I NSCLC were enrolled in Nanjing, China. Some 14 cases involved newly diagnosed primary stage I lung tumors, and about five involved oligometastatic NSCLC subsequent to surgical resection of the primary tumor. All patients were regarded as medically inoperable, because of comorbidities in 12 patients and refusal of surgery in several patients. The cohort comprised roughly 13 men and several women with a median age of 74.5 years, ranging from roughly 53 to 85 years. About 12 patients had adenocarcinoma and several had squamous cell carcinoma as the tumor histology. SBRT was given in 3 to 5 fractions with a biologically effective dose of at least 100 Gy, using image-guided IMRT or VMAT. Concurrent therapy was not administered to any patient alongside SBRT. Distant metastases were developed by four of the 19 patients after SBRT, at a median of roughly 7 months, whereas no significant progression was observed in the other 15 patients. This study profiled peripheral blood TCR beta repertoires from stage I NSCLC patients before and after stereotactic body radiotherapy and linked the repertoires to distant failure. A total of around 40 blood samples from some 19 patients were sequenced, with one sample obtained before and one obtained after SBRT for each patient.

Two rounds of multiplex PCR were used to amplify the TCR beta CDR3 region from genomic DNA. The first PCR round used primers specific to each TRBV and TRBJ gene, with sequences filed in Chinese patent CN105087789A. The second PCR round used universal primers. The Roche High Pure PCR Template Preparation Kit was used to extract genomic DNA from the frozen PBMCs. The libraries underwent paired-end sequencing with 151 bp reads on an Illumina HiSeq 3000. The original pipeline was this. CutAdapt was used to discard raw reads that did not contain the multiplex PCR primer sequences. High-quality paired reads were merged into contigs with PEAR. MiXCR assigned TRB V, D and J gene segments to each contig by aligning to reference sequences. CDR3 sequences were clustered by base quality and sequence similarity to remove sequencing errors. Shannon entropy normalized by the natural log of productive TCR sequence number was used as the measure of diversity. Clonality was defined as one minus Shannon entropy divided by the natural log of the number of unique clonotypes. Using the Youden index from ROC curves, the researchers picked the repertoire-metric cut-offs for progression-free survival, and all analyses were carried out in R 3.5.3. TCRdb passed the public sequencing reads through fastp at Q25 and MiXCR, retaining productive beta sequences. Rows with one shared CDR3 protein collapse into an entry with the most common genes and DNA. The authors' filters were not applied to this entry. The sample yields about 16,000 distinct CDR3 sequences; around two fifths were counted once. 35% to 50% of the sample comes from the top ten.

Unmatched junction bases come to 6, with V trimmed by 4 bases and J by 4 bases. Based on the germline V gene, the CDR1 and CDR2 sequences are KGHSH and LQKENI. From cysteine to phenylalanine, the CDR3 is 14 amino acids long. Left in the record is the CDR3 DNA by itself, 42 bases read in frame from the first base. Results and caveats for the whole study, not just this receptor: Post-SBRT Shannon entropy and its change from baseline were lower in patients who developed distant metastases; baseline Shannon entropy was not associated with metastases. The study was limited by its small cohort and short follow-up, and the findings require independent validation. Differences by metastasis status were reportedly seen in TRBV and TRBJ usage frequencies, involving two V genes at baseline and, after SBRT, 9 or 10 V genes and two J genes. Tumor specificity of expanded TCR clones was not determined. None of the reported P values were adjusted for multiple comparisons. After SBRT, the number of unique TCR clones decreased (median about 9,900 before versus some 6,900 after; Wilcoxon paired P=0.011).

The receptor comes from a donor older than 45 with non-small cell lung cancer. The input for sequencing was PBMCs, taken before or after stereotactic body radiation therapy (not recorded which). This sequence uses TRBV18 and TRBJ1-2; 7 bases in the middle match TRBD1. CDR3 reads: CASSLGQERYGYTF. The DNA reads as follows: TGTGCCAGCTCACTAGGACAGGAACGCTATGGCTACACCTTC.